These 10 T cell receptor beta chains share one sample of origin, sequenced in a study of blood T cells in healthy people across ages. For the second PCR, which ran for about 6 to 12 cycles, a sample-barcoded 5' primer and a J-beta primer mix were used. Each CDR3 protein is one row after TCRdb ran MiXCR on the 5' RACE reads. The sample gives 710,000 or so distinct CDR3 sequences, 22% of which show up once; under 25% is in the top ten. Sequencing used blood. These receptors all come from a man between 70 and 80 years old in good health.

This clonotype was observed a few times. One base away lies a much larger clone, so this may be a sequencing read error. The V and J genes are TRBV5-1 and TRBJ1-2, with a weak D call TRBD1 (5 bases). The germline V gene encodes CDR1 SGHRS and CDR2 YFSETQ. The CDR3 sequence is 15 residues long. V gave up 4 bases and J gave up 2 bases, with 15 bases separating them. Here the CDR3 reads CASSPEGIRNYGYTF. The CDR3 DNA sequence: TGCGCCAGCAGCCCCGAGGGGATCCGAAACTATGGCTACACCTTC.

The V and J genes are TRBV7-2 and TRBJ1-4; no firm D call. V was clipped by 3 bases and J by 10 bases, with 21 bases between them. Germline CDR1 and CDR2: SGHTA and FQGNSA. The CDR3 spans 16 residues. As DNA, the CDR3 is TGTGCCAGCAGCTTTTCTCTAGGCAGCTCCCGGGCAAAACTGTTTTTT. Translated, it gives CASSFSLGSSRAKLFF.

Many counts were recorded for this clonotype. This rearrangement joins TRBV28 to TRBJ2-4, with a tentative D call TRBD2 (6 bases). Germline values: CDR1 MDHEN, CDR2 SYDVKM. Trimming removed 5 bases at V and 4 bases at J, with 15 bases between. This CDR3 has 15 residues. The CDR3 DNA sequence: TGTGCCAGCAGTCTTGGCGGGACCGGTAAAAACATTCAGTACTTC. This encodes CASSLGGTGKNIQYF.

The gene calls are TRBV2 and TRBJ1-2; D perhaps matches TRBD1 (5 bases). Deletions cut 7 bases from V and 8 bases from J, with 20 bases between. Germline values: CDR1 SNHLY, CDR2 FYNNEI. The CDR3 spans 14 residues. The CDR3 nucleotides read TGTGCCAGCATTCTCGGGTCCCCGGGACTGGGCTACACCTTC. Protein sequence: CASILGSPGLGYTF.

This clonotype was counted only a few times. The chain is built from TRBV6-5 and TRBJ1-1; D unclear. This CDR3 is 15 amino acids long. Trimming shortened V by 4 bases and J by 1 base, and 13 bases separated the two germline ends. Germline-derived CDR1 and CDR2 are MNHEY and SVGAGI. CDR3 sequence reads: CASSFSIDGNTEAFF. The DNA of the CDR3 is TGTGCCAGCAGTTTTTCCATCGACGGGAACACTGAAGCTTTCTTT.

The chain combines TRBV27 with TRBJ2-3, with 11 bases that match TRBD2. CDR3 length equals 17 residues. Germline V gene sequence: CDR1 MNHEY, CDR2 SMNVEV (reference sequence). The junction had 4 bases not matched to a gene; V was cut back by 0 bases and J by 2 bases. CDR3 bases: TGTGCCAGCAGTTTATCGGGTAGCGGGAGGGTCACAGATACGCAGTATTTT. Protein: CASSLSGSGRVTDTQYF.

This clonotype was counted between two and nine times. The chain has TRBV12-3 or TRBV12-4 and TRBJ1-2; TRBD1 is a possible D gene (5 bases). The V end lost 10 bases, the J end lost 5 bases, and 17 bases lay between the germline ends. The CDR3 is 13 residues long. In DNA, the CDR3 is TGTGCCAACAGCCCGGGGACGGAATATGGCTACACCTTC. It encodes CANSPGTEYGYTF.

The chain combines TRBV28 with TRBJ1-4; no firm D call. The CDR3 is 14 residues long. V lost 5 bases, J lost 4 bases, and 11 bases lay in between. The germline CDR1 and CDR2 sequences are MDHEN and SYDVKM. The chain's CDR3 is CASSISQDNEKLFF. The DNA for the CDR3 is TGTGCCAGCAGTATCTCTCAGGATAATGAAAAACTGTTTTTT.

This chain uses TRBV7-2 with TRBJ2-5; D is possibly TRBD2 (5 bases). The CDR3 has 15 residues. The germline V gene has CDR1 SGHTA and CDR2 FQGNSA. V lost 5 bases and J 4 bases, leaving 17 bases between the germline ends. The CDR3 loop is CASSADPGIGETQYF. DNA of the CDR3: TGTGCCAGCAGCGCGGATCCGGGAATCGGAGAGACCCAGTACTTC. The entire variable domain, with the rest obtained from reference TRBV7-2 and TRBJ2-5, is as follows: GAGVSQSPSNKVTEKGKDVELRCDPISGHTALYWYRQSLGQGLEFLIYFQGNSAPDKSGLPSDRFSAERTGGSVSTLTIQRTQQEDSAVYLCASSADPGIGETQYFGPGTRLLVL.

This clonotype appeared a few times. The rearrangement uses TRBV10-3 and TRBJ1-2, with D unresolved. The V gene lost 9 bases and the J gene lost 4 bases, with 18 bases spanning the gap. CDR1 ENHRY and CDR2 SYGVKD come from the germline V gene. The CDR3 is 14 amino acids. CDR3 loop: CAIRRAGSSYGYTF. CDR3 DNA: TGTGCCATACGAAGAGCGGGTTCCAGCTATGGCTACACCTTC.